Detailed here is one TCR beta chain. The specificity of this receptor is unknown. Base-call qualities are not available, and no considerably larger clone is one nucleotide away. The CDR3 measures 14 amino acids from cysteine to phenylalanine. The retained sequence is limited to the CDR3, 42 bases, with the frame set at the first base. After removal of 5 bases from V and 6 bases from J, the junction retains 9 bases not matched to a gene. CDR1 and CDR2 were assigned from the germline V gene as SGHDT and YYEEEE. The data derive from a study of blood T cell repertoires in COVID-19 (dated by TCRdb to 2019 to 2021). About the investigation overall: Collaborator samples came from the United States, Italy and Spain and covered acute and convalescent phases of COVID-19. The prospective study material was composed of cDNA or gDNA derived from T cells, B-cell-depleted T cells, or PBMCs. Deeply sampled blood TCRbeta repertoires from subjects exposed to, actively infected with, or recovered from COVID-19 were included in the dataset. The repertoires were released in a freely available public database intended as a resource for research on the immune response to SARS-CoV-2. Samples came from the ongoing ImmuneRACE study (first 160 participants) plus 1,254 subjects from 6 global collaborators. The sample metadata nearly always contained a de-identified subject ID, COVID-19 status, age in years and sex. Where available, HLA class I and class II types were taken from metadata supplied by the sample provider and were not determined by assay-based typing. The paper as a whole reports these results and caveats: The quantity of clinical and demographic metadata differed by source and by participant and was supplied without curation.

The immunoSEQ Assay, a bias-controlled multiplex PCR, was used to amplify TCRbeta CDR3 regions from genomic DNA. Processing in the source paper ran as follows. Nucleated cell counts per sample were estimated from amplification of reference gene primers within the assay. Sequence reads were collapsed and filtered to measure the absolute abundance of every unique TCRbeta CDR3 rearrangement. For each sample, productive Simpson clonality was calculated by taking the square root of Simpson's diversity index across productive rearrangements. TCRdb holds this immuneACCESS table with in-frame rearrangements only. Some clones are missing; in checked studies, unresolved V genes explain under half, and the rest has no known cause. Clone size and the V and J calls come from that table; the DNA yielded D and trimming. The sample has 30,000 to 45,000 clones on record, about nine tenths of them singletons. Roughly 6.1% of the sample rests with the top ten.

Collaborating institutions collected whole blood in K2EDTA tubes following their own protocols. For TCRbeta analysis, collaborator samples were shipped as frozen whole blood, as isolated PBMCs, or as DNA extracted from either sample type. Sequencing was carried out using peripheral blood. This receptor chain uses TRBV5-6 and TRBJ1-1; 8 central bases correspond to TRBD1. This clonotype was obtained from a human donor in a cohort sampled during active COVID-19. The DNA sequence is TGTGCCAGCAGAGATTCCGGGACAGGTCCTGAAGCTTTCTTT. This sequence encodes CASRDSGTGPEAFF.